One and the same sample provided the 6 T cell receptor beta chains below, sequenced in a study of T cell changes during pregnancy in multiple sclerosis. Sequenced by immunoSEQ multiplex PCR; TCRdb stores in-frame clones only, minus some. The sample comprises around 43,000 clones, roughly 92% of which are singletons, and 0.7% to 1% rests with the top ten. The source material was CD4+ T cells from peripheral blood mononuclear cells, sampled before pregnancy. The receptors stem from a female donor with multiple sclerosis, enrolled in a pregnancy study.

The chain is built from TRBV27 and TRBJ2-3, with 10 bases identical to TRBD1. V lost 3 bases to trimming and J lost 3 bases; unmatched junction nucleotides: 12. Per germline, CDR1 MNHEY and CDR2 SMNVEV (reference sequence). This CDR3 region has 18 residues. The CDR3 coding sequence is TGTGCCAGCAGTTTCGGCGTGTGGGGACAGGGGATTACAGATACGCAGTATTTT. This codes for CASSFGVWGQGITDTQYF.

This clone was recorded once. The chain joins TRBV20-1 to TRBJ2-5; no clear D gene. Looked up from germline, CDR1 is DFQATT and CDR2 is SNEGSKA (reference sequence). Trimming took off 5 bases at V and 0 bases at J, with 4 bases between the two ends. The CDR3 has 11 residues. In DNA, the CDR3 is TGCAGTGCTGCGGACCAAGAGACCCAGTACTTC. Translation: CSAADQETQYF.

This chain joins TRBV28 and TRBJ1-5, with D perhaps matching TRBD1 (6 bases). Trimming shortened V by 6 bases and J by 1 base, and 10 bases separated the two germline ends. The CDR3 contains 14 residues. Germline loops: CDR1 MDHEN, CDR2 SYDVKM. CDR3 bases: TGTGCCAGCAGCCCGGACAGAAGCAATCAGCCCCAGCATTTT. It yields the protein CASSPDRSNQPQHF. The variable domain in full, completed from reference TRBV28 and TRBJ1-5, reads DVKVTQSSRYLVKRTGEKVFLECVQDMDHENMFWYRQDPGLGLRLIYFSYDVKMKEKGDIPEGYSVSREKKERFSLILESASTNQTSMYLCASSPDRSNQPQHFGDGTRLSIL.

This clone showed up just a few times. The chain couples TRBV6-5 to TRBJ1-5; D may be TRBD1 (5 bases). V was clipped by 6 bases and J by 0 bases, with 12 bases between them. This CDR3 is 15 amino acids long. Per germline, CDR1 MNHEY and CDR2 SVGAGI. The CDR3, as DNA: TGTGCCAGCAGAATCAGGGAATATAGCAATCAGCCCCAGCATTTT. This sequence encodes CASRIREYSNQPQHF.

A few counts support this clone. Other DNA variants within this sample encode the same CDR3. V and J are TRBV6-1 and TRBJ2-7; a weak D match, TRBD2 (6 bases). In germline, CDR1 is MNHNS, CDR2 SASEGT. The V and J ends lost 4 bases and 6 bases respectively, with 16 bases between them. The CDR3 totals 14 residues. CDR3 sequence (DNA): TGTGCCAGCAGTGGGCGGGACTTCTTTTCCGAGCAGTACTTC. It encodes CASSGRDFFSEQYF.

Here the CDR3 DNA reads TGCGCCAGCAGCTTGCGGACAGGGGGCTACGAGCAGTACTTC. Its protein is CASSLRTGGYEQYF. The chain joins TRBV5-1 to TRBJ2-5; 10 nucleotides align to TRBD1. The J call may be wrong; the DNA end is better matched by TRBJ2-7. Germline loops: CDR1 SGHRS, CDR2 YFSETQ. This CDR3 is built from 14 residues.